These 16 T cell receptor beta chains share one sample of origin, sequenced in a study of cytotoxic CD8 clonotypes in ibrutinib-treated CLL (dated by TCRdb to 2020 to 2023). Libraries were prepared through the immunoSEQ multiplex PCR assay. TCRdb's version of the immuneACCESS table is confined to in-frame rearrangements and falls short of the full clone set. An unresolved V gene accounts for under half of the shortfall where checked; the remainder is of unknown origin. The sample records 45,000 to 55,000 clones, about half of which are singletons. The ten largest clones represent approximately 32% of the sample. Reading the label with the study, this specimen's time point is: about twelve months on ibrutinib. The sequencing used PBMCs, collected after 12 months of ibrutinib treatment. These receptors were taken from a human donor with chronic lymphocytic leukemia.

The DNA of the CDR3 is TGTGCCAGCAGTCCAACTAGCGGAGCCAAAAACATTCAGTACTTC. The encoded protein is CASSPTSGAKNIQYF. The chain is built from TRBV6-1 and TRBJ2-4; TRBD2 matches 8 bases. CDR3 length: 15 residues. Germline CDR1 is MNHNS and CDR2 is SASEGT. After removal of 5 bases from V and 0 bases from J, the junction contained 3 bases not matched to a gene.

V and J are TRBV15 and TRBJ2-4; TRBD1 matches at 11 bases. The trim removed 0 bases at V and 0 bases at J, leaving 4 bases unmatched. Germline V gene data show CDR1 as LNHNV and CDR2 as YYDKDF (reference sequence). This CDR3 is built from 18 residues. The CDR3 DNA reads as TGTGCCACCAGCAGAGATTGGGGGACAGGGGGAGCCAAAAACATTCAGTACTTC. Amino acids: CATSRDWGTGGAKNIQYF.

This clone appeared a few times. The V gene is TRBV9, the J gene TRBJ2-7; TRBD1 aligns across 8 bases. Germline CDR1 and CDR2: SGDLS and YYNGEE. Germline trimming cut 4 bases from V and 1 base from J; bases unmatched to any gene: 4. CDR3 length: 14 residues. This chain's CDR3 is CASSLTGDSYEQYF. In nucleotides, the CDR3 is TGTGCCAGCAGCTTGACAGGGGATTCCTACGAGCAGTACTTC.

The chain employs TRBV5-6 and TRBJ2-1; D unresolved. CDR1 SGHDT and CDR2 YYEEEE come from the germline V gene. The CDR3 spans 12 residues. V lost 2 bases to trimming and J lost 5 bases, with 5 bases between them. The CDR3 region is CASSLRDNEQFF. The CDR3 DNA reads TGTGCCAGCAGCTTAAGAGACAATGAGCAGTTCTTC.

In its sample, this clone was seen many times. The genes are TRBV7-8 and TRBJ2-7, with TRBD2 identical over 9 bases. Germline V gene sequence: CDR1 SGHVS, CDR2 FQNEAQ. The CDR3 spans 14 residues. V dropped 4 bases and J dropped 3; count of bases not matched to a gene: 4. CDR3 region: CASSSTTSGYEQYF. CDR3 nucleotides: TGTGCCAGCAGCTCGACGACTAGCGGCTACGAGCAGTACTTC.

V is TRBV27 and J is TRBJ2-2; 10 nucleotides match TRBD2. This CDR3 comprises 17 residues. Germline loops: CDR1 MNHEY, CDR2 SMNVEV (reference sequence). The V and J ends lost 3 bases and 0 bases, in that order; junction bases with no gene match: 4. CDR3 amino acids: CASSFGLAGANTGELFF. As DNA, the CDR3 is TGTGCCAGCAGTTTCGGTCTAGCGGGAGCGAACACCGGGGAGCTGTTTTTT.

The chain is built from TRBV20-1 and TRBJ1-1; a possible D gene is TRBD1 (5 bases). The CDR3 consists of 11 residues. The germline V gene encodes CDR1 DFQATT and CDR2 SNEGSKA (reference sequence). The V and J ends lost 5 bases and 6 bases respectively, with 10 bases between them. CDR3 in DNA: TGCAGTGCTCCTGGGACGGCTGAAGCTTTCTTT. Translating it yields CSAPGTAEAFF.

Comments on this clone: A much bigger clone sits one base away, suggesting this may be a read error. This sequence joins TRBV7-6 and TRBJ2-3, with D possibly matching TRBD2 (6 bases). The CDR3 is 13 residues long. Germline CDR1 reads SGHVS; CDR2 reads FNYEAQ. V was pared by 0 bases and J by 5 bases, with 6 bases between. CDR3 DNA: TGTGCCAGCAGCTTAGCGGGAGGAGATACGCAGTATTTT. Protein: CASSLAGGDTQYF.

This clone occurred a few times. V gene TRBV5-1 combines with J gene TRBJ2-7, with 10 bases identical to TRBD2. The germline CDR1 and CDR2 sequences are SGHRS and YFSETQ. V lost 3 bases to trimming and J lost 3 bases; unmatched junction nucleotides: 9. The CDR3 extends over 16 amino acids. The CDR3 is CASSSGLARGGYEQYF. The CDR3 coding sequence is TGCGCCAGCAGCTCGGGACTAGCGAGAGGAGGCTACGAGCAGTACTTC.

The genes are TRBV27 and TRBJ1-2; D not certain. V lost 5 bases and J lost 4, with 17 bases in between. CDR1 MNHEY and CDR2 SMNVEV come from the germline V gene (reference sequence). This CDR3 contains 15 residues. CDR3 bases: TGTGCCAGCAGTCTGTACAACGACGATCCCTATGGCTACACCTTC. This gives the protein CASSLYNDDPYGYTF.

This clone has only a few counts. The genes are TRBV5-5 and TRBJ1-5; D is uncertain. Germline V CDR1 and CDR2: SGHKS, YYEKEE (reference sequence). V was pared by 0 bases and J by 6 bases, with 7 bases between. This CDR3 has 13 residues. The CDR3 loop is CASSLVWSQPQHF. The CDR3 DNA sequence: TGTGCCAGCAGCTTGGTTTGGAGTCAGCCCCAGCATTTT.

This clone was counted only a few times. The J gene is TRBJ2-5, the V gene TRBV9, with D maybe TRBD1 (5 bases). Between the trimmed V and J ends, which lost 0 bases and 0 bases, there was a span of 9 bases. Per germline, CDR1 SGDLS and CDR2 YYNGEE. CDR3 size: 15 residues. CDR3 nucleotide sequence: TGTGCCAGCAGCGTAGCCCAGGGAAACCAAGAGACCCAGTACTTC. It specifies CASSVAQGNQETQYF. Full variable domain (missing parts from reference TRBV9 and TRBJ2-5): DSGVTQTPKHLITATGQRVTLRCSPRSGDLSVYWYQQSLDQGLQFLIQYYNGEERAKGNILERFSAQQFPDLHSELNLSSLELGDSALYFCASSVAQGNQETQYFGPGTRLLVL.

The CDR3 DNA sequence: TGTGCCAGCTCCCCGGACAGGAAACACTATGGCTACACCTTC. This sequence encodes CASSPDRKHYGYTF. V and J are TRBV18 and TRBJ1-2; 7 bases are shared with TRBD1. The CDR3 is 14 amino acids. The V segment lost 6 bases and the J segment 3 bases; nucleotides outside the gene matches: 7. Germline V CDR1 and CDR2: KGHSH, LQKENI.

The CDR3 here is CASIPGQGTEAFF. DNA of the CDR3: TGTGCCAGCATTCCGGGACAGGGCACTGAAGCTTTCTTT. The rearrangement uses TRBV6-1 and TRBJ1-1; 9 positions match TRBD1. CDR3 length equals 13 residues. Losses at the gene ends were 7 bases for V and 4 bases for J; bases not matched to a gene: 4. CDR1 and CDR2 (germline): MNHNS, SASEGT.

This clone was observed a few times. The V call is TRBV6-6, the J call TRBJ2-7; the D gene is possibly TRBD2 (5 bases). The V gene lost 2 bases and the J gene lost 7 bases, with 9 bases spanning the gap. This CDR3 comprises 12 residues. Germline V gives CDR1 MNHNY, CDR2 SVGAGI (reference sequence). The CDR3 nucleotides read TGTGCCAGCAGTTACCCCCGCGGGGAGCAGTACTTC. Protein: CASSYPRGEQYF.

In its sample, this clone was seen a few times. The V gene is TRBV9, the J gene TRBJ1-5; TRBD1 matches at 10 bases. Germline-derived CDR1 and CDR2 are SGDLS and YYNGEE. V was pared by 5 bases and J by 6 bases, with 8 bases of the junction left unmatched. This CDR3 spans 15 amino acids. CDR3 DNA sequence: TGTGCCAGCAGTCCAGGGGGGGACAGGGGTCAGCCCCAGCATTTT. Protein: CASSPGGDRGQPQHF.